This TCR beta chain was observed in a study of cytomegalovirus exposure and HLA in healthy donors. Study-wide results and caveats: In a later analysis, donors in an Asian-associated ancestry cluster reportedly had fewer N-insertions in productive TCRs than the cohort mean. Cytomegalovirus association was assigned to over 150 TCR beta chains. It was shown in a later analysis that HLA-associated TCR beta chains were more clonally expanded than other, equally common chains.

As regards this clone: Its specificity is unknown.

The CDR3 has 16 amino acids. Primers for the PCR totalled 60 Vbeta and 13 Jbeta. Only in-frame clones appear in the TCRdb table, and some are missing; sequencing was by immunoSEQ multiplex PCR. The sample includes about 110,000 clones, 77% seen only once; the top ten take 4.2%. Sequencing was carried out using PBMCs. The sequence was collected from a male donor in good health and CMV-seronegative. This chain links TRBV21-1 with TRBJ2-5; TRBD2 reflects the table's D call only, with no check against the DNA. TRBV21-1 is recorded as a pseudogene. In DNA, the CDR3 is TGTGCCAGCAGCAAAGAGGGCGGGAGGTCCCGGGAGACCCAGTACTTC. It is translated as CASSKEGGRSRETQYF.